These T cell receptor beta chains were read from a single sample in a study of a mutant IDH1 vaccine in newly diagnosed glioma. The repertoire was sequenced with immunoSEQ multiplex PCR; TCRdb's copy has only in-frame clones and lacks some. The top ten clones hold 4.8% of a sample with about 35,000 clones, approximately 91% of them seen once. Here the sequenced sample was PBMCs, taken from a glioma patient treated with radiotherapy, temozolomide or both. These receptors came from a woman in her 40s with glioma. Each CDR3 is given with its conserved first and last residue. A D gene is named only where the DNA matches it firmly.

TRBV5-6	TRBD1	TRBJ1-6	CASSLQGQPESSYNSPLHF
TRBV7-2	NA	TRBJ1-4	CASSPGPGQGKGTNEKLFF
TRBV6-1	TRBD1	TRBJ2-6	CASSGQTGSGANVLTF
TRBV5-1	TRBD1	TRBJ1-4	CASSGTGGSREKLFF
TRBV29-1	TRBD1	TRBJ1-4	CSVGQGGEKLFF
TRBV25-1	TRBD1	TRBJ2-7	CATSRSGQGGKYEQYF
TRBV5-1	NA	TRBJ1-1	CASSLQVRSTEAFF
TRBV5-1	NA	TRBJ2-1	CASSLGHRDLKNNEQFF
TRBV7-2	NA	TRBJ1-4	CASSRKAGEKLFF
TRBV7-2	NA	TRBJ1-2	CASSHNFRGPNYGYTF
TRBV7-2	NA	TRBJ1-4	CASSNTATNEKLFF
TRBV29-1	NA	TRBJ1-3	CSASSGNTIYF
TRBV5-1	NA	TRBJ1-1	CASSLGHSTLNTEAFF
TRBV18	NA	TRBJ2-7	CASSPLDISYEQYF
TRBV4-2	NA	TRBJ1-1	CASSQDVQGSAFF
TRBV5-6	TRBD1	TRBJ1-4	CASSTETGGGEKLFF
TRBV2	TRBD1	TRBJ2-3	CASKGQGRNTQYF
TRBV2	TRBD2	TRBJ2-3	CASSEGLATDTQYF
TRBV29-1	NA	TRBJ1-4	CSVQRDYEKLFF
TRBV4-2	TRBD1	TRBJ1-2	CASSRGQGHGYTF
TRBV12-5	NA	TRBJ1-1	CASGYLDEAFF
TRBV7-9	TRBD1	TRBJ2-7	CASSLGGTVVYEQYF
TRBV10-3	NA	TRBJ2-7	CAISEGSVYEQYF
TRBV6-1	TRBD1	TRBJ1-1	CASSTGGTEAFF
TRBV5-4	NA	TRBJ1-1	CASSFDPSGNTEAFF
TRBV2	TRBD1	TRBJ1-1	CASSELTGWDTEAFF
TRBV5-1	NA	TRBJ2-2	CASSLVGGDTGELFF
TRBV2	TRBD1	TRBJ1-1	CASSRQGNTEAFF
TRBV29-1	NA	TRBJ2-3	CSVEGAGAHSTDTQYF
TRBV6-1	NA	TRBJ2-5	CASSEMGGETQYF
TRBV6-5	NA	TRBJ1-2	CASRTPGGGSGYTF
TRBV9	NA	TRBJ2-3	CASSGDLRADTQYF
TRBV7-8	NA	TRBJ1-3	CASSPQAGNTIYF
TRBV19	NA	TRBJ1-1	CASSMAFENTEAFF
TRBV19	NA	TRBJ2-2	CASSWGGPNTGELFF
TRBV30	NA	TRBJ2-5	CAWGQETQYF
TRBV4-1	NA	TRBJ1-1	CASSQDHAPPSSTNTEAFF
TRBV5-6	TRBD1	TRBJ2-5	CASSLTSRGQETQYF
TRBV5-4	TRBD2	TRBJ2-5	CASSGGTSGQQETQYF
TRBV6-6	NA	TRBJ2-3	CASSPGADTQYF
TRBV4-2	NA	TRBJ2-1	CASSQEKGVDEQFF
TRBV6-5	NA	TRBJ1-5	CASSYSRQKVWPQHF
TRBV7-9	TRBD1	TRBJ1-1	CASSPSLDRANTEAFF
TRBV2	NA	TRBJ2-7	CASKRGSTVGEQYF
TRBV5-1	TRBD1	TRBJ1-1	CASSTIPGGRTEAFF
TRBV6-6	NA	TRBJ1-5	CASSQTAISGNQPQHF
TRBV6-5	NA	TRBJ1-1	CASSDPGGTEAFF
TRBV28	NA	TRBJ2-5	CASSFTPGSGETQYF
TRBV4-3	NA	TRBJ2-5	CASSQGDRLTQETQYF
TRBV10-1	TRBD1	TRBJ1-6	CASSGRQGYFTRSNNSPLHF
TRBV10-3	TRBD1	TRBJ2-7	CATRSGTGNPSSYEQYF
TRBV28	TRBD2	TRBJ2-2	CASMGTSGRGGELFF
TRBV27	TRBD1	TRBJ2-7	CASSTDRGYEQYF